The TCR beta chain described here comes from a study of blood T cell repertoires in COVID-19. The CDR3 consists of 17 residues. The germline V and J ends were trimmed by 1 base and 5 bases, with 20 bases remaining between them. The germline V gene encodes CDR1 SEHNR and CDR2 FQNEAQ (reference sequence). In the original workflow: It was from reference gene primer amplification that nucleated cell counts were estimated. This table comes from immunoSEQ multiplex PCR, and its TCRdb copy is limited to in-frame clones, with some not included. Clone size and V and J calls were adopted from that table, with D and trimming inferred from the DNA. The table lists about 130,000 clones, about 80% of them singletons.

The specimen sequenced was peripheral blood. This TCR derives from a man aged 35 to 55 with active or convalescent COVID-19. The chain combines TRBV7-9 with TRBJ1-2; a possible D gene is TRBD1 (6 bases). Here the CDR3 reads CASSLGAILGGRYGYTF. CDR3 DNA: TGTGCCAGCAGCTTAGGAGCGATCCTAGGGGGAAGATATGGCTACACCTTC.